The sequence of this T cell receptor (beta chain) was determined in a study of patients and donors after allogeneic stem cell transplantation (dated by TCRdb to between 2020 and 2021). Inclusive of the bounding cysteine and phenylalanine, the CDR3 is 16 residues long. CDR3 DNA is the only sequence kept; it has 48 bases, read in frame from the first base. Clipping removes 0 bases from V and 1 base from J, with 1 as the unmatched junction base count. CDR1 and CDR2, per the germline V gene, are MNHEY and SVGAGI. Points on this clonotype: Its antigen remains undetermined. Base qualities are not recorded, but no much larger clone differs from it by a single base.

Libraries were built with RT-PCR. Sequencing instrument: NextSeq 550. TCRdb reworked the public reads: Q25 trimming with fastp, MiXCR clone assembly, productive beta chains retained. For every CDR3 protein sequence, its rows merge into one entry that carries the most common genes and DNA. Within this sample are tens of thousands of distinct CDR3 sequences, with roughly 14% of them counted one time only. The leading ten clones occupy around 30% of the sample. The source of this sequence is a human donor who was either an allogeneic HSCT recipient or a stem cell or donor lymphocyte infusion donor (not recorded which). It is not recorded whose cells these are; they may come from a transplant donor. The chain is made from TRBV6-5 and TRBJ2-7; 12 central bases correspond to TRBD2. The sample taken for sequencing was blood, either unsorted or a sorted T cell fraction (not recorded which). The CDR3 protein: CASSYSGLAGSYEQYF. Here is the DNA: TGTGCCAGCAGTTACTCCGGACTAGCGGGATCCTACGAGCAGTACTTC.